This T cell receptor (beta chain) was sequenced for a study of beta chain features in type 1 diabetes. As for the study in general: Over all samples combined, 107,917,701 sorted cells were examined. General observations from the study: Among all four CD4+ subsets, Type 1 diabetes patients had TCRB CDR3s that were moderately but significantly shorter. The study found fewer insertions and more deletions at VDJ junctions in type 1 diabetes patients. Resolution of whether HLA type affects TCRB rearrangement was not achieved here.

Expressed TCRB transcripts were sequenced because the isolated RNA had all been reverse transcribed beforehand. Only in-frame clones appear in the TCRdb table, and some are missing; sequencing was by immunoSEQ multiplex PCR. This table holds some 640,000 clones, about 14% found once. Each of the CD4+ naive, central memory, regulatory and stem cell-like memory populations was sorted via CD45RO/CCR7/CD25/CD127/CD95/CD27. Trimming pared 0 bases from V and 5 bases from J, leaving 11 bases between. This CDR3 is 14 amino acids long. The V gene's germline CDR1 is MNHEY and CDR2 SVGAGI. As regards this clone: Its cognate antigen is unknown.

The chain joins TRBV6-5 to TRBJ2-7; TRBD1 might be the D (6 bases). This receptor was obtained from a man younger than 30 with type 1 diabetes. Sequencing was done on a sample of naive CD4+ T cells from blood. The CDR3: CASSYSTRGNEQYF. CDR3 in DNA: TGTGCCAGCAGTTACTCTACCAGGGGAAACGAGCAGTACTTC.